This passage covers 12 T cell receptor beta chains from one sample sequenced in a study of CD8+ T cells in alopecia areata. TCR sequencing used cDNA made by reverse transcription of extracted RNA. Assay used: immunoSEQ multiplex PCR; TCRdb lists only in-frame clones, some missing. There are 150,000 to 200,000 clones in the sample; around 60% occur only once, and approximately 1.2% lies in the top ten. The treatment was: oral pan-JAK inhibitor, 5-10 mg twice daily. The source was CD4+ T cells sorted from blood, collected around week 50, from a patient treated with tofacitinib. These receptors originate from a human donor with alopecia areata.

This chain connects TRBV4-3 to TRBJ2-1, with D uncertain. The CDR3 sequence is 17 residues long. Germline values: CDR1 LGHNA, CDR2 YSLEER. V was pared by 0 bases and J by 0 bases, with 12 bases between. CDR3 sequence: CASSQDLRITSYNEQFF. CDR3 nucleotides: TGCGCCAGCAGCCAAGATCTACGGATCACCTCCTACAATGAGCAGTTCTTC.

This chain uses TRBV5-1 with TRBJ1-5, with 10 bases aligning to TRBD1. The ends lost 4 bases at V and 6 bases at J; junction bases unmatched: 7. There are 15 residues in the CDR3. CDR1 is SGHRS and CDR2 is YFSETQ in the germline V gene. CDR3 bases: TGCGCCAGCAGCCCCGGAGACAGGGGGCCTCAGCCCCAGCATTTT. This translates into CASSPGDRGPQPQHF.

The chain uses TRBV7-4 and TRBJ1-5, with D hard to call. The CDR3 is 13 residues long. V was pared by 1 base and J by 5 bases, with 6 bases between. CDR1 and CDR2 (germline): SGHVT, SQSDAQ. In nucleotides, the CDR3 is TGTGCCAGCAGCTTAGGGGCCTATCAGCCCCAGCATTTT. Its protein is CASSLGAYQPQHF.

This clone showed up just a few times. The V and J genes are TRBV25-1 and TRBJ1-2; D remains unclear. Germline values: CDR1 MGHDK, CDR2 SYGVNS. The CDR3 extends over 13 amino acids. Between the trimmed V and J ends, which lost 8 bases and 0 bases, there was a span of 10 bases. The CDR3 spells CASSAASNYGYTF. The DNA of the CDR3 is TGTGCCAGCTCAGCCGCCTCTAACTATGGCTACACCTTC.

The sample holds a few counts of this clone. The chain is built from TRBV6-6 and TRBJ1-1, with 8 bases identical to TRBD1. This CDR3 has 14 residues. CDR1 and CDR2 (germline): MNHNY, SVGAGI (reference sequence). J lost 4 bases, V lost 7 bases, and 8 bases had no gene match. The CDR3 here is CASTTKQGVTEAFF. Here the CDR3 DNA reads TGTGCCAGCACTACTAAACAGGGGGTCACTGAAGCTTTCTTT.

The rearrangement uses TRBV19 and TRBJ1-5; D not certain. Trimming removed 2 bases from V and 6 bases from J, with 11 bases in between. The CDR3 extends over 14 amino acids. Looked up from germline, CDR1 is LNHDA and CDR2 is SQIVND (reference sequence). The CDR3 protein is CASSIQAEAQPQHF. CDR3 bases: TGTGCCAGTAGTATACAGGCGGAGGCTCAGCCCCAGCATTTT.

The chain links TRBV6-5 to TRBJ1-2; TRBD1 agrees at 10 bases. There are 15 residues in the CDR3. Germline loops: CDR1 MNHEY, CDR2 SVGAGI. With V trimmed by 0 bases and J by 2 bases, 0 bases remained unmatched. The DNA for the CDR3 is TGTGCCAGCAGTTACTCGGGACAGGGGAACTATGGCTACACCTTC. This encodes CASSYSGQGNYGYTF.

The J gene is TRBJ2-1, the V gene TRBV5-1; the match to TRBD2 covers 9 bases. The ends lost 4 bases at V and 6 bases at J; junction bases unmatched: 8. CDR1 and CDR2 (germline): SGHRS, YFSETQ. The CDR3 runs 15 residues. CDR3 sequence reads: CASSPKRGAGNEQFF. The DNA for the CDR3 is TGCGCCAGCAGCCCGAAGCGGGGGGCAGGCAATGAGCAGTTCTTC.

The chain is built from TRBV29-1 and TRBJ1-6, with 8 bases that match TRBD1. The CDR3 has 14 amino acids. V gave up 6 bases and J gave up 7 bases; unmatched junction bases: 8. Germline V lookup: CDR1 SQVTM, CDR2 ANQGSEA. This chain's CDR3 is CSVADRAPNSPLHF. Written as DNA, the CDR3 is TGCAGCGTAGCGGACAGGGCACCGAATTCACCCCTCCACTTT.

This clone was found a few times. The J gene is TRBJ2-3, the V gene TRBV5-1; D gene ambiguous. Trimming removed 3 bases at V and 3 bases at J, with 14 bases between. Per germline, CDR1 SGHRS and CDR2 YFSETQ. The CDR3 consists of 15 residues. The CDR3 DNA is TGCGCCAGCAGCTCCGCCGGTGAGAAAACAGATACGCAGTATTTT. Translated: CASSSAGEKTDTQYF.

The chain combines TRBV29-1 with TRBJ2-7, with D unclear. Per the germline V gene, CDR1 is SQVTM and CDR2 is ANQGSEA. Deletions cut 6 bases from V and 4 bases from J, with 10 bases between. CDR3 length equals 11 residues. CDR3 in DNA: TGCAGCGTAATCGAGATTTACGAGCAGTACTTC. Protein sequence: CSVIEIYEQYF.

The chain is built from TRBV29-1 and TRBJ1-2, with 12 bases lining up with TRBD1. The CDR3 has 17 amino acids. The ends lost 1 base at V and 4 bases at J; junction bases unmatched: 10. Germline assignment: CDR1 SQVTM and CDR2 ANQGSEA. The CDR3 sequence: CSVEGRDRGLTSYGYTF. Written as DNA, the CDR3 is TGCAGCGTTGAAGGCCGGGACAGGGGGCTCACCTCCTATGGCTACACCTTC. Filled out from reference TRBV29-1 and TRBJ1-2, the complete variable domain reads SAVISQKPSRDICQRGTSLTIQCQVDSQVTMMFWYRQQPGQSLTLIATANQGSEATYESGFVIDKFPISRPNLTFSTLTVSNMSPEDSSIYLCSVEGRDRGLTSYGYTFGSGTRLTVV.